Listed below are T cell receptor beta chains from one sample, sequenced in a study of CD8+CD57+ T cells in acquired aplastic anemia. Via MiXCR, TCRdb re-called the reads, giving one row per CDR3 protein. The data show 150,000 to 200,000 distinct CDR3 sequences, with about 64% seen just once and under 60% held by the top ten. Sequenced material: sorted CD4+, CD8+, or CD8+CD57+ T cells (not recorded which) from PBMCs. These TCRs come from a human donor in good health. Both conserved end residues are part of each CDR3. The D gene is left open where the match is weak. Part of the rows lack a size; the others show once, few, many or a class for expanded clones.

size	D	V	J	CDR3	DNA
many	TRBD2	TRBV4-1	TRBJ2-7	CASSQEAGGYEQYF	TGCGCCAGCAGCCAAGAGGCGGGGGGCTACGAGCAGTACTTC
NA	TRBD1	TRBV20-1	TRBJ2-7	CSATTGTGTYEQYF	TGCAGTGCGACAACCGGGACAGGGACCTACGAGCAGTACTTC
NA	NA	TRBV6-5	TRBJ1-5	CASSPGIGQPQHF	TGTGCCAGCAGTCCCGGGATCGGGCAGCCCCAGCATTTT
NA	NA	TRBV7-4	TRBJ1-5	CASSCPGARGNQPQHF	TGTGCCAGCAGCTGCCCGGGGGCTAGGGGCAATCAGCCCCAGCATTTT
NA	TRBD1	TRBV24-1	TRBJ2-5	CATSDSPGGVGGETQYF	TGTGCCACCAGTGATTCACCAGGGGGCGTAGGTGGAGAGACCCAGTACTTC
NA	TRBD1	TRBV29-1	TRBJ2-1	CSVEKDRGQGQFF	TGCAGCGTTGAAAAGGATAGGGGGCAGGGGCAGTTCTTC
many	NA	TRBV27	TRBJ2-3	CASREAPSEGDGTQYF	TGTGCCAGCAGAGAGGCCCCCAGCGAGGGGGATGGAACGCAGTATTTT
NA	NA	TRBV7-9	TRBJ2-7	CASSLSGPRDEQYF	TGTGCCAGCAGCTTATCAGGACCGCGTGACGAGCAGTACTTC
many	NA	TRBV20-1	TRBJ1-1	CSARDENTEAFF	TGCAGTGCCAGGGACGAGAACACTGAAGCTTTCTTT
NA	NA	TRBV11-1	TRBJ1-1	CASSFHGRVTEAFF	TGTGCCAGCAGCTTCCACGGAAGGGTCACTGAAGCTTTCTTT
NA	NA	TRBV7-2	TRBJ2-7	CASSSPPRSYEQYF	TGTGCCAGCAGCTCCCCCCCTCGCTCCTACGAGCAGTACTTC
NA	NA	TRBV5-6	TRBJ1-1	CASSGTTDTEAFF	TGTGCCAGCTCCGGTACCACCGACACTGAAGCTTTCTTT
NA	NA	TRBV27	TRBJ2-2	CASSFGGTTGELFF	TGTGCCAGCAGTTTTGGAGGGACGACCGGGGAGCTGTTTTTT
NA	NA	TRBV19	TRBJ1-2	CASSIGTSERPTYGYTF	TGTGCCAGTAGTATTGGGACATCGGAGCGGCCGACCTATGGCTACACCTTC
many	NA	TRBV19	TRBJ2-7	CASSTRDPYEQYF	TGTGCCAGTAGTACCCGGGACCCCTACGAGCAGTACTTC
few	NA	TRBV10-3	TRBJ1-1	CAIGIREGRSEAFF	TGTGCCATCGGGATTCGGGAGGGTCGGAGTGAAGCTTTCTTT
many	NA	TRBV27	TRBJ2-7	CASSPRGTYEQYF	TGTGCCAGCAGTCCCCGAGGGACCTACGAGCAGTACTTC
NA	NA	TRBV9	TRBJ2-5	CASSVETKAETQYF	TGTGCCAGCAGCGTAGAGACTAAGGCAGAGACCCAGTACTTC
NA	NA	TRBV28	TRBJ2-2	CASEMNTGELFF	TGTGCCAGCGAAATGAACACCGGGGAGCTGTTTTTT
few	NA	TRBV12-3/TRBV12-4	TRBJ2-3	CASSLQSTDTQYF	TGTGCCAGCAGTTTGCAGAGCACAGATACGCAGTATTTT
NA	NA	TRBV11-3	TRBJ1-1	CASSPGPMRDTEAFF	TGTGCCAGCAGCCCAGGGCCCATGCGGGACACTGAAGCTTTCTTT
NA	TRBD1	TRBV20-1	TRBJ2-5	CNARVTGDNQETQYF	TGCAATGCTAGGGTGACAGGGGATAACCAAGAGACCCAGTACTTC
many	NA	TRBV6-6	TRBJ1-6	CASTSGASNSPLHF	TGTGCCAGCACCAGCGGGGCTTCTAATTCACCCCTCCACTTT
NA	TRBD1	TRBV7-8	TRBJ1-6	CASSLTGGGSPLHF	TGTGCCAGCAGCTTGACAGGGGGTGGTTCACCCCTCCACTTT
few	NA	TRBV12-3/TRBV12-4	TRBJ2-7	CASSFDPSYEQYF	TGTGCCAGCAGTTTTGACCCGTCCTACGAGCAGTACTTC
NA	NA	TRBV7-2	TRBJ2-3	CASSLDPPSPDTQYF	TGTGCCAGCAGCTTAGACCCGCCTAGCCCAGATACGCAGTATTTT
NA	NA	TRBV6-5	TRBJ2-1	CASRGLDNEQFF	TGTGCTAGCCGCGGGTTGGACAATGAGCAGTTCTTC
NA	NA	TRBV5-1	TRBJ1-1	CASSIGSHPPTNTEAFF	TGCGCCAGCAGCATCGGGAGCCACCCGCCTACGAACACTGAAGCTTTCTTT
many	NA	TRBV7-6	TRBJ2-2	CASSPQADTGELFF	TGTGCCAGCAGCCCCCAAGCGGACACCGGGGAGCTGTTTTTT
few	TRBD2	TRBV20-1	TRBJ2-5	CSASPPWGGETQYF	TGCAGTGCTAGCCCACCGTGGGGGGGAGAGACCCAGTACTTC
NA	NA	TRBV15	TRBJ2-3	CATSRDRVGTDTQYF	TGTGCCACCAGCAGAGACAGGGTTGGGACAGATACGCAGTATTTT
NA	TRBD1	TRBV15	TRBJ2-1	CATSRDRPGTGSYYNEQFF	TGTGCCACCAGCAGAGATCGCCCCGGGACAGGGTCATACTACAATGAGCAGTTCTTC
NA	TRBD2	TRBV12-3/TRBV12-4	TRBJ2-7	CASSVWAGGVEQYF	TGTGCCAGCAGTGTCTGGGCGGGAGGAGTCGAGCAGTACTTC
NA	TRBD1	TRBV7-9	TRBJ2-5	CASSSTGLETQYF	TGTGCCAGCAGCTCGACAGGGTTGGAGACCCAGTACTTC
NA	TRBD2	TRBV24-1	TRBJ2-7	CATSDSGLARSYEQYF	TGTGCCACCAGTGACTCGGGACTAGCCCGCTCCTACGAGCAGTACTTC
NA	NA	TRBV5-8	TRBJ2-2	CASSHGRAGELFF	TGTGCCAGCAGCCACGGGAGAGCCGGGGAGCTGTTTTTT
NA	NA	TRBV20-1	TRBJ2-7	CSARYAGREQYF	TGCAGTGCTAGATATGCGGGGCGAGAGCAGTACTTC
NA	NA	TRBV5-1	TRBJ2-1	CASSFRSSYEQFF	TGCGCCAGCAGCTTTAGGAGCTCCTACGAGCAGTTCTTC
many	NA	TRBV9	TRBJ1-2	CASSVGGGLDGYTF	TGTGCCAGCAGCGTAGGGGGGGGCTTGGATGGCTACACCTTC
NA	NA	TRBV19	TRBJ1-5	CASSRLGVEGPEHF	TGTGCCAGTAGTCGTCTGGGGGTGGAAGGGCCCGAGCATTTT
once	NA	TRBV5-4	TRBJ2-1	CASSSDGTAGYPYNEQFF	TGTGCCAGCAGCTCCGACGGGACGGCGGGATACCCCTACAATGAGCAGTTCTTC
many	TRBD2	TRBV6-5	TRBJ2-7	CASSPRTSGLSSYEQYF	TGTGCCAGCAGTCCTCGGACTAGCGGGTTGAGCTCCTACGAGCAGTACTTC
many	TRBD2	TRBV6-2/TRBV6-3	TRBJ2-7	CASSTGPGLAGGPVYEQYF	TGTGCCAGCAGTACCGGACCGGGACTAGCGGGAGGGCCTGTCTACGAGCAGTACTTC
NA	TRBD1	TRBV29-1	TRBJ1-2	CSVGGQHNYGYTF	TGCAGCGTGGGGGGACAGCATAACTATGGCTACACCTTC
few	TRBD1	TRBV10-3	TRBJ2-7	CAISTRDSGYEQYF	TGTGCCATCAGCACCCGGGACAGTGGGTACGAGCAGTACTTC